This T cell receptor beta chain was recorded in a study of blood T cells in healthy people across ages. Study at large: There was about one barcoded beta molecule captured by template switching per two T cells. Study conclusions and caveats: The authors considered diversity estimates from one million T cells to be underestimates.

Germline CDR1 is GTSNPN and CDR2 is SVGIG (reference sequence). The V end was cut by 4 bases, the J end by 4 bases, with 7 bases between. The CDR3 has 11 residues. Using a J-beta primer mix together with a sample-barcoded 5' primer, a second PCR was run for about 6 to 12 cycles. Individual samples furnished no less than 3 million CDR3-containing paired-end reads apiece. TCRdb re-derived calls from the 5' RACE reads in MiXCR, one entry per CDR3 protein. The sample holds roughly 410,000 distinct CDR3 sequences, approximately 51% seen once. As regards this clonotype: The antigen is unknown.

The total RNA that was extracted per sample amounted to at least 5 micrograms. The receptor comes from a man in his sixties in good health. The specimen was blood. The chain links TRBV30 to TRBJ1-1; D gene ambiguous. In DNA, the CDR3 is TGTGCCTGGATTTGGGTCACTGAAGCTTTCTTT. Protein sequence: CAWIWVTEAFF.